The rows below give T cell receptor beta chains drawn from one sample of a study of blood T cell repertoires in COVID-19. TCRdb's copy holds only in-frame clones and misses some; the assay was immunoSEQ multiplex PCR. The table lists 320,000 or so clones, roughly nine tenths of them singletons. Sequenced input: PBMCs or T cells enriched from blood (not recorded which). These receptors were obtained from a man aged 55 to 70 who had recovered from COVID-19. CDR3s include the opening cysteine and the closing phenylalanine or tryptophan. D genes are given only for firm matches. Clone size appears in some rows only: once, few, many, or a class for an expanded clone.

>NA|TRBV7-9|TRBJ1-1|TRBD1|15
TGTGCCAGCAGCCCCACCGGGACAGAAAACACTGAAGCTTTCTTT
CASSPTGTENTEAFF
>NA|TRBV5-1|TRBJ1-5|NA|15
TGCGCCAGCAGCTTGGGAGGTCGTAGCAATCAGCCCCAGCATTTT
CASSLGGRSNQPQHF
>NA|TRBV18|TRBJ1-4|TRBD1|15
TGTGCCAGCTCACCCGGGGGACAGCCTAATGAAAAACTGTTTTTT
CASSPGGQPNEKLFF
>NA|TRBV7-9|TRBJ2-4|TRBD2|12
TGTGCCAGCAGCTCCGGGACTAGCAATAAGTACTTC
CASSSGTSNKYF
>NA|TRBV6-1|TRBJ2-2|TRBD2|16
TGTGCCAGCAGTGTAGCGGGAGGGATTAACACCGGGGAGCTGTTTTTT
CASSVAGGINTGELFF
>NA|TRBV18|TRBJ2-7|TRBD1|15
TGTGCCAGCTCACCCCCGGGACAGGGCTTCTACGAGCAGTACTTC
CASSPPGQGFYEQYF
>NA|TRBV5-1|TRBJ2-7|TRBD2|16
TGCGCCAGCAGCTTGGTGGTGTCGGGAGGGCCGTCCGAGCAGTACTTC
CASSLVVSGGPSEQYF
>NA|TRBV5-4|TRBJ2-2|TRBD2|19
TGTGCCAGCAGCTGGAGACTAGCGGGAGGGCCATTGGGCACCGGGGAGCTGTTTTTT
CASSWRLAGGPLGTGELFF
>NA|TRBV5-1|TRBJ2-1|TRBD2|15
TGCGCCAGCAGCTTGGGGGGAGGGAGCGTGCGTGAGCAGTTCTTC
CASSLGGGSVREQFF
>NA|TRBV5-5|TRBJ1-2|NA|14
TGTGCCAGCAGCTTGATTAGTACTAACTATGGCTACACCTTC
CASSLISTNYGYTF
>NA|TRBV23-1|TRBJ2-1|NA|16
TGCGCCAGCAGTCAATCAGATGCGGCCTCCTACAATGAGCAGTTCTTC
CASSQSDAASYNEQFF
>NA|TRBV28|TRBJ2-1|NA|15
TGTGCCAGCAGCTACCTGGCTAGATCCTACAATGAGCAGTTCTTC
CASSYLARSYNEQFF
>NA|TRBV28|TRBJ1-6|NA|15
TGTGCCAGCACCCTAGTGAGCTCCTATAATTCACCCCTCCACTTT
CASTLVSSYNSPLHF
>NA|TRBV4-3|TRBJ2-7|TRBD2|15
TGCGCCAGCAGCCAAGGTTTGACTAGCGGTTACGAGCAGTACTTC
CASSQGLTSGYEQYF
>NA|TRBV15|TRBJ2-1|TRBD2|17
TGTGCCACCAGCACCCTCCGACTAGCGGACTACTACAATGAGCAGTTCTTC
CATSTLRLADYYNEQFF
>NA|TRBV2|TRBJ2-2|NA|14
TGTGCCAGCAGTGCCTTACCGGACACCGGGGAGCTGTTTTTT
CASSALPDTGELFF
>NA|TRBV24-1|TRBJ2-1|TRBD2|16
TGTGCCACCGGCCGGAGCGGGGCTAGCTCCTACAATGAGCAGTTCTTC
CATGRSGASSYNEQFF
>NA|TRBV5-1|TRBJ1-6|TRBD1|17
TGCGCCAGCAGCTCGGGACAGGGGTATTCCTATAATTCACCCCTCCACTTT
CASSSGQGYSYNSPLHF
>NA|TRBV9|TRBJ1-6|NA|14
TGTGCCAGCAGCGTAGGCGCGGGGATAACTCCCCTCCACTTT
CASSVGAGITPLHF
>NA|TRBV7-2|TRBJ2-7|TRBD1|13
TGTGCCAGCAGCTCGACAGGGCCCTACGAGCAGTACTTC
CASSSTGPYEQYF
>few|TRBV5-1|TRBJ1-4|NA|15
TGCGCCAGCAGCTCAGGATCGGCCACTAATGAAAAACTGTTTTTT
CASSSGSATNEKLFF
>NA|TRBV3-1/TRBV3-2|TRBJ2-1|TRBD2|14
TGTGCCACAGGCTCAGGCGGGGGGAGGGCTGAGCAGTTCTTC
CATGSGGGRAEQFF
>NA|TRBV7-2|TRBJ2-7|NA|15
TGTGCCAGCAGCTTAGGGGGGGGGCTATTATCCGAGCAGTACTTC
CASSLGGGLLSEQYF
>once|TRBV7-3|TRBJ2-7|NA|13
TGTGCCAGCAGCTTAACGAGATCCTACGAGCAGTACTTC
CASSLTRSYEQYF
>NA|TRBV27|TRBJ2-2|TRBD2|21
TGTGCCAGCAGTTTGGGGACTAGCGGGAGAGAGAGGATTGGACGCACCGGGGAGCTGTTTTTT
CASSLGTSGRERIGRTGELFF
>NA|TRBV4-2|TRBJ2-3|TRBD2|17
TGTGCCAGCAGCCCCGTACTAGCGGGAGATCGCACAGATACGCAGTATTTT
CASSPVLAGDRTDTQYF
>NA|TRBV5-1|TRBJ1-5|TRBD1|14
TGCGCCAGCAGGGTGGGGCAGGGGGATCAGCCCCAGCATTTT
CASRVGQGDQPQHF
>NA|TRBV10-2|TRBJ1-5|NA|14
TGCGCCAGCAGTGATAGGACAGAAAATCAGCCCCAGCATTTT
CASSDRTENQPQHF
>few|TRBV24-1|TRBJ2-1|NA|14
TGTGCCACCAGTGATTTGAGAGGGAGCAATGAGCAGTTCTTC
CATSDLRGSNEQFF
>NA|TRBV7-9|TRBJ2-7|TRBD1|15
TGTGCCAGCAGCAGGAGGACAGGGGAGTCCTACGAGCAGTACTTC
CASSRRTGESYEQYF
>NA|TRBV14|TRBJ2-1|NA|16
TGTGCCAGCAGCCCACAGGGAAGGACTGTTACCGGTGGGCAGTTCTTC
CASSPQGRTVTGGQFF
>NA|TRBV15|TRBJ2-1|NA|13
TGTGCCACCAGCAGAGATCTCAGAAATGAGCAGTTCTTC
CATSRDLRNEQFF
>NA|TRBV12-3/TRBV12-4|TRBJ1-2|NA|13
TGTGCCAGCAGTTTCGACAGTCCCTATGGCTACACCTTC
CASSFDSPYGYTF
>few|TRBV9|TRBJ1-2|NA|12
TGTGCCAGCAGCGCAGATAACTATGGCTACACCTTC
CASSADNYGYTF
>NA|TRBV6-5|TRBJ2-1|TRBD2|16
TGTGCCAGCAGTTACTCGTCCACTAGCGGATGGAATGAGCAGTTCTTC
CASSYSSTSGWNEQFF
>NA|TRBV5-1|TRBJ1-1|TRBD1|14
TGCGCCAGCAGCCTCGACAGGGCATGGACTGAAGCTTTCTTT
CASSLDRAWTEAFF
>NA|TRBV6-6|TRBJ2-7|TRBD1|15
TGTGCCAGCAGTTTACAGGGGGCCCCGGGGAACGAGCAGTACTTC
CASSLQGAPGNEQYF
>NA|TRBV7-2|TRBJ2-2|NA|13
TGTGCCAGCAGCTTAGTTCTAACCGGGGAGCTGTTTTTT
CASSLVLTGELFF
>NA|TRBV28|TRBJ1-3|TRBD1|17
TGTGCCAGCAGTTCGACCGGACAGGGCTGGATTGGAAACACCATATATTTT
CASSSTGQGWIGNTIYF
>NA|TRBV29-1|TRBJ1-2|NA|10
TGCAGCGTTGGTCCCGATGGCTACACCTTC
CSVGPDGYTF
>NA|TRBV3-1/TRBV3-2|TRBJ1-2|NA|13
TGTGCCAGCAGCCAAGCGGCAGGGGACGGCTACACCTTC
CASSQAAGDGYTF
>NA|TRBV24-1|TRBJ2-3|NA|14
TGTGCCACCAGTGATCGCCGGGCGGGGGATACGCAGTATTTT
CATSDRRAGDTQYF
>NA|TRBV28|TRBJ2-7|NA|13
TGTGCCAGCAGTCCGGCGGTGTCCTACGAGCAGTACTTC
CASSPAVSYEQYF
>NA|TRBV28|TRBJ2-2|NA|14
TGTGCCAGCAGTCGATTAGGAGACACCGGGGAGCTGTTTTTT
CASSRLGDTGELFF
>NA|TRBV7-9|TRBJ2-5|NA|15
TGTGCCAGCAGCTTAGCCGGCGGGCTCCAAGAGACCCAGTACTTC
CASSLAGGLQETQYF
>NA|TRBV28|TRBJ2-1|TRBD1|13
TGTGCCAGCAACCGGGACAGGCGGAATGAGCAGTTCTTC
CASNRDRRNEQFF
>NA|TRBV19|TRBJ1-1|NA|13
TGTGCCAGTAGTATTAGAATGAACACTGAAGCTTTCTTT
CASSIRMNTEAFF
>NA|TRBV2|TRBJ1-6|NA|12
TGTGCCAGCAAACCCGACTTGACTTCACTCCACTTT
CASKPDLTSLHF
>NA|TRBV5-4|TRBJ1-4|NA|14
TGTGCCAGCAGCCCGGGACAATATAATGAAAAACTGTTTTTT
CASSPGQYNEKLFF
>NA|TRBV18|TRBJ1-1|NA|13
TGTGCCAGCTCACCGGGCAAGAACACTGAAGCTTTCTTT
CASSPGKNTEAFF
>NA|TRBV6-5|TRBJ1-2|NA|14
TGTGCCAGCAGGGGGGGACTGACAAACTATGGCTACACCTTC
CASRGGLTNYGYTF
>NA|TRBV2|TRBJ2-1|NA|15
TGTGCCAGCAAAAAGGGGGTCCAAGAGGCTAATGAGCAGTTCTTC
CASKKGVQEANEQFF
>NA|TRBV28|TRBJ1-4|TRBD1|17
TGTGCCAGCAAGACGAACAGGGGGCGCAGGTTGAATGAAAAACTGTTTTTT
CASKTNRGRRLNEKLFF
>NA|TRBV6-1|TRBJ2-3|NA|15
TGTGCCAGCAGTGAAGCGCCCAGGGGCACAGATACGCAGTATTTT
CASSEAPRGTDTQYF